This TCR beta chain appears in the sequencing data of a study of T cell responses to AZD1222 COVID-19 vaccine. Study results and caveats: Repertoire collection took place solely once the T cell response had peaked.

Notes on this clone: Its antigen is as yet unknown.

Pooling of second doses given at about 4 or about 12 weeks was done. Sequencing was performed with immunoSEQ multiplex PCR; in TCRdb, only in-frame clones are kept and a portion is missing. The sample has over 130,000 clones; approximately 87% are singletons. Germline V gene sequence: CDR1 MNHEY, CDR2 SVGAGI. Trimming took 7 bases from V and 7 from J; bases not matched to a gene: 8. There are 14 residues in the CDR3. The sequence was obtained from an adult who received the AZD1222 COVID-19 vaccine. The input for sequencing was peripheral blood, taken 28 days after the second AZD1222 dose. The chain uses TRBV6-5 and TRBJ2-1; 9 bases align to TRBD1. CDR3 protein: CASTRTGDFNEQFF. In DNA form, the CDR3 reads TGTGCCAGCACGCGGACAGGGGATTTTAATGAGCAGTTCTTC.